This T cell receptor beta chain derives from a study of STAT5B mutations in CD4+ large granular lymphocyte leukemia. Overall study results and limits: No patients shared main leukemic clonotypes, though roughly 27% appeared at low frequency elsewhere.

A remark on this clone: Its antigen is as yet unknown.

Bead-separated CD4+, CD4+CD8+, CD57+ or CD56+ fractions, or PBMC, were used. CDR3 length equals 12 residues. Trimming pared 3 bases from V and 10 bases from J, leaving 10 bases between. The germline V gene has CDR1 GTSNPN and CDR2 SVGIG (reference sequence). The survey-level immunoSEQ assay was used. Source study methods: The detection floor for productive clonotype frequency was 2.59 x 10-5. TCRdb's table, derived via immunoSEQ multiplex PCR, lists solely in-frame clones and lacks some. The V and J calls and the clone size are those of that table, but D and trimming were determined from the DNA. The sample lists 4,000 to 6,000 clones, about 90% occurring once.

The chain is built from TRBV30 and TRBJ1-6; D is ambiguous. The sequence came from a man aged 35 to 55 with CD4+ T-cell large granular lymphocyte leukemia. Input material: PBMCs. DNA of the CDR3: TGTGCCTGGAGCGGGCTTCGCTCACCCCTCCACTTT. Residues: CAWSGLRSPLHF.